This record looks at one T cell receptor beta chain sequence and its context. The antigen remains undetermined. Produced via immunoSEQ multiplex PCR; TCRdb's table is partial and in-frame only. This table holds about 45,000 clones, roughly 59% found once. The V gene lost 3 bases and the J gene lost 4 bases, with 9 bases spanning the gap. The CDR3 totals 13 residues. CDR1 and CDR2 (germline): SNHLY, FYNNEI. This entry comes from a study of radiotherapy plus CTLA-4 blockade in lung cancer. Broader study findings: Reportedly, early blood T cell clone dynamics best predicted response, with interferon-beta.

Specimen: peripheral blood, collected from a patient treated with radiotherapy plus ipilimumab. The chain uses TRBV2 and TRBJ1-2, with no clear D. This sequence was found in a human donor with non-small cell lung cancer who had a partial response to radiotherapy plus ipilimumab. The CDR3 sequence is CASSDSESYGYTF. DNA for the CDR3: TGTGCCAGCAGTGACTCGGAGAGCTATGGCTACACCTTC.